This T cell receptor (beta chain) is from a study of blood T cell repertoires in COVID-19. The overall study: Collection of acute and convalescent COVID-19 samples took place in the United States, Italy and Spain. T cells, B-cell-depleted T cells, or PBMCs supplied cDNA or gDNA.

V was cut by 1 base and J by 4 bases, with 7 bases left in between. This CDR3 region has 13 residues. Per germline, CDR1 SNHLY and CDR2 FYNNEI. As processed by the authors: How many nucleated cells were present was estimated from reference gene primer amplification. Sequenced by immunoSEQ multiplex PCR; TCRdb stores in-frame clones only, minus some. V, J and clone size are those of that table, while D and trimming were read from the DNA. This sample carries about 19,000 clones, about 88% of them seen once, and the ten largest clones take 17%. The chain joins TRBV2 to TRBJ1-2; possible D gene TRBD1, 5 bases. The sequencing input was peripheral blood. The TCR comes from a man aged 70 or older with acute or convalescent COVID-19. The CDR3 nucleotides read TGTGCCAGCAGTGAAGGGACACCCTATGGCTACACCTTC. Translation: CASSEGTPYGYTF.